The rows below give T cell receptor beta chains drawn from one sample of a study of glioma-infiltrating T cells. MiXCR was run by TCRdb on the multiplex PCR reads, yielding one entry per CDR3 protein. Found here are about 140,000 distinct CDR3 sequences, approximately 39% of them singletons; the top ten hold about 18%. Material: glioma tissue, nonneoplastic brain tissue, or PBMCs (not recorded which). These receptors all come from a human donor with low-grade glioma or glioblastoma, undergoing nonglioma brain surgery, or in good health (not recorded which). Both conserved end residues are part of each CDR3. The D gene is left open where the match is weak. Clone size, where shown, is once, few, many, or a class for clones that have expanded.

DNA: TGTGCCAGCGACAGGGTCACCTACAATGAGCAGTTCTTC
CDR3: CASDRVTYNEQFF
size: NA
J: TRBJ2-1
D: TRBD1
V: TRBV12-3/TRBV12-4

DNA: TGTGCCGCCAGCTTCCGGAGCCATGAGCAGTTCTTC
CDR3: CAASFRSHEQFF
size: NA
J: TRBJ2-1
D: NA
V: TRBV15

DNA: TGTGCCAGCAGTGACTCGGGACGAAGCAATCAGCCCCAGCATTTT
CDR3: CASSDSGRSNQPQHF
size: NA
J: TRBJ1-5
D: NA
V: TRBV6-6

DNA: TGCAGTGCTAGCCCAGGTGACGGCAATCAGCCCCAGCATTTT
CDR3: CSASPGDGNQPQHF
size: NA
J: TRBJ1-5
D: NA
V: TRBV20-1

DNA: TGCAGCGTTGAGTCTCCTCGGACAGGGGGCGAAGGCTACACCTTC
CDR3: CSVESPRTGGEGYTF
size: NA
J: TRBJ1-2
D: TRBD1
V: TRBV29-1

DNA: TGCAGTGCTACGAACCCGGGACTAGCGGTGCGTGGGGATACGCAGTATTTT
CDR3: CSATNPGLAVRGDTQYF
size: few
J: TRBJ2-3
D: TRBD2
V: TRBV20-1

DNA: TGCAGTGCTAGAGATCCACAGGGGACCGGGGAGCTGTTTTTT
CDR3: CSARDPQGTGELFF
size: few
J: TRBJ2-2
D: TRBD1
V: TRBV20-1

DNA: TGTGCCAGCAGCGACAGTCAATGGACAGATACGCAGTATTTT
CDR3: CASSDSQWTDTQYF
size: many
J: TRBJ2-3
D: NA
V: TRBV6-1

DNA: TGTGCCAGCGTAAGAGCCGAGGGGGACTTCCGCACAGATACGCAGTATTTT
CDR3: CASVRAEGDFRTDTQYF
size: NA
J: TRBJ2-3
D: NA
V: TRBV12-3/TRBV12-4

DNA: TGTGCCAGCAGTTTTAGGGGTGGCGAGCAGTACTTC
CDR3: CASSFRGGEQYF
size: few
J: TRBJ2-7
D: NA
V: TRBV6-1

DNA: TGCAGTGCGCATACAACCCGGGGCTACACCTTC
CDR3: CSAHTTRGYTF
size: few
J: TRBJ1-2
D: NA
V: TRBV20-1

DNA: TGTGCCAGCAGTGAAAGGAGCTCCTACGAGCAGTACTTC
CDR3: CASSERSSYEQYF
size: few
J: TRBJ2-7
D: NA
V: TRBV14

DNA: TGCAGTGCCCGGAGGGGACAGGGTGAAGGCTACACCTTC
CDR3: CSARRGQGEGYTF
size: NA
J: TRBJ1-2
D: TRBD1
V: TRBV20-1

DNA: TGTGCCAGCAGTTTAAAAATCCCTGGCCAAGAGACCCAGTACTTC
CDR3: CASSLKIPGQETQYF
size: NA
J: TRBJ2-5
D: NA
V: TRBV12-3/TRBV12-4

DNA: TGTGCCAGCAGTTTCCAATCCTACAATGAGCAGTTCTTC
CDR3: CASSFQSYNEQFF
size: NA
J: TRBJ2-1
D: NA
V: TRBV12-3/TRBV12-4

DNA: TGTGCCACCAGCAGAGATAGACAGGTTTCCGGTGGCTACACCTTC
CDR3: CATSRDRQVSGGYTF
size: few
J: TRBJ1-2
D: NA
V: TRBV15

DNA: TGCAGCGGGTGGGCCGCCAACACCGGGGAGCTGTTTTTT
CDR3: CSGWAANTGELFF
size: once
J: TRBJ2-2
D: NA
V: TRBV29-1

DNA: TGCGCCAGCAGCCAAGATGGGGGACAGGAAGCTTTCTTT
CDR3: CASSQDGGQEAFF
size: NA
J: TRBJ1-1
D: TRBD1
V: TRBV4-1

DNA: TGCAGTGCTGCCTCTAGCGGGGGGATAGATACGCAGTATTTT
CDR3: CSAASSGGIDTQYF
size: NA
J: TRBJ2-3
D: TRBD2
V: TRBV20-1

DNA: TGTGCCACCAGCAGAGAACCTCCGGGACAGGGGATTGATACGCAGTATTTT
CDR3: CATSREPPGQGIDTQYF
size: few
J: TRBJ2-3
D: TRBD1
V: TRBV15

DNA: TGCAGTGCTACGACAGGGACCAGCAATCAGCCCCAGCATTTT
CDR3: CSATTGTSNQPQHF
size: few
J: TRBJ1-5
D: TRBD1
V: TRBV20-1

DNA: TGTGCCAGCAGTAGGACAGGGGACATGAACACTGAAGCTTTCTTT
CDR3: CASSRTGDMNTEAFF
size: many
J: TRBJ1-1
D: TRBD1
V: TRBV6-1

DNA: TGTGCCAGCAGTGAAGCCTTCGACCGGGCGCCTTTCTTT
CDR3: CASSEAFDRAPFF
size: NA
J: TRBJ1-1
D: NA
V: TRBV6-1

DNA: TGTGCCAGCCCTTCCGGGACTAGCCCCGGTGAGCAGTTCTTC
CDR3: CASPSGTSPGEQFF
size: many
J: TRBJ2-1
D: TRBD2
V: TRBV18

DNA: TGCAGTGCTAGGAGACAGGATGAAGTTTATGGCTACACCTTC
CDR3: CSARRQDEVYGYTF
size: few
J: TRBJ1-2
D: NA
V: TRBV20-1

DNA: TGTGCCAGCAGTGATGGGAGGCTAGAAAATCACAATGAGCAGTTCTTC
CDR3: CASSDGRLENHNEQFF
size: few
J: TRBJ2-1
D: NA
V: TRBV25-1

DNA: TGTGCCAGCAGTGTTCGGGACGGACTAAACTATGGCTACACCTTC
CDR3: CASSVRDGLNYGYTF
size: NA
J: TRBJ1-2
D: NA
V: TRBV6-5

DNA: TGTGCCAGCAGTCCCTTAGCGGCGCATTCCTACGAGCAGTACTTC
CDR3: CASSPLAAHSYEQYF
size: NA
J: TRBJ2-7
D: NA
V: TRBV28

DNA: TGTGCCGGCGTAGCGGGAGGAAGGTCAGATACGCAGTATTTT
CDR3: CAGVAGGRSDTQYF
size: NA
J: TRBJ2-3
D: TRBD2
V: TRBV28

DNA: TGTGCCAGCTCACCAGGCAGGAGCACGAGCACAGATACGCAGTATTTT
CDR3: CASSPGRSTSTDTQYF
size: NA
J: TRBJ2-3
D: NA
V: TRBV18

DNA: TGTGCCAGCAGTCGCACTGCGGACCAGGCCAACGTCCTGACTTTC
CDR3: CASSRTADQANVLTF
size: few
J: TRBJ2-6
D: NA
V: TRBV27

DNA: TGTGCCACCAGCACGGCCGGGACAGCGTATGCCCACGAGCAGTACTTC
CDR3: CATSTAGTAYAHEQYF
size: NA
J: TRBJ2-7
D: TRBD1
V: TRBV15

DNA: TGCAGTGTTAAGAGGTCAGGGGGTAGTGGGGCTTTCTTT
CDR3: CSVKRSGGSGAFF
size: few
J: TRBJ1-1
D: TRBD1
V: TRBV20-1

DNA: TGTGCCAGCAGTTACCAAGATACGCAGTATTTT
CDR3: CASSYQDTQYF
size: NA
J: TRBJ2-3
D: NA
V: TRBV6-6

DNA: TGCAGTGCCACACCAGGGGGCCGGAATCAGCCCCAGCATTTT
CDR3: CSATPGGRNQPQHF
size: NA
J: TRBJ1-5
D: TRBD1
V: TRBV20-1

DNA: TGTGCCAGCAGAATTACAGGGGGAGGCAATGAGCAGTTCTTC
CDR3: CASRITGGGNEQFF
size: NA
J: TRBJ2-1
D: TRBD1
V: TRBV6-5

DNA: TGTGCCAGCAGTGTTTGGCAGGGGGACACCATATATTTT
CDR3: CASSVWQGDTIYF
size: few
J: TRBJ1-3
D: TRBD1
V: TRBV3-1

DNA: TGCGCCAGCAGCCAAGGGTGGGCCGGGTCCTACGAGCAGTACTTC
CDR3: CASSQGWAGSYEQYF
size: NA
J: TRBJ2-7
D: NA
V: TRBV7-2

DNA: TGTGCCGGCAGTTACGGACAGGGGACGAACACTGAAGCTTTCTTT
CDR3: CAGSYGQGTNTEAFF
size: NA
J: TRBJ1-1
D: TRBD1
V: TRBV6-2/TRBV6-3

DNA: TGTGCCAGCAGTGAGGTACAGTTCTATGGCTACACCTTC
CDR3: CASSEVQFYGYTF
size: NA
J: TRBJ1-2
D: NA
V: TRBV6-2/TRBV6-3

DNA: TGTGCCAGCACCGACACGGGACTAGCGGGACATGAGCAGTTCTTC
CDR3: CASTDTGLAGHEQFF
size: NA
J: TRBJ2-1
D: TRBD2
V: TRBV6-1

DNA: TGTGCCAGCAGCTTATTAGGGGGAGTGAACACTGAAGCTTTCTTT
CDR3: CASSLLGGVNTEAFF
size: NA
J: TRBJ1-1
D: NA
V: TRBV11-2